The 20 T cell receptor beta chains given below trace back to one sample, sequenced in a study of regulatory T cells in long-lasting Graves disease. Arm-PCR of CDR3 regions and iRepertoire HTBI primers were the basis on which TCR beta libraries were built. MiXCR, applied by TCRdb to the multiplex PCR reads, yields one record per CDR3 protein. The data hold roughly 510,000 distinct CDR3 sequences, with around 15% observed a single time. As for time point: newly diagnosed GD, antithyroid drugs for less than 3 months. There was RNA extracted from PBMCs, and the TCR library was made from it. The same sample was also studied in work on T cells in Graves' hyperthyroidism and ophthalmopathy.

The sequenced sample was peripheral blood mononuclear cells (PBMCs), obtained at new diagnosis, from a patient treated with antithyroid drugs. The receptors derive from a man between 18 and 35 years old with Graves disease.

The chain is built from TRBV4-2 and TRBJ2-7; tentative D call: TRBD1 (6 bases). Germline lookup yields CDR1 LGHNA and CDR2 YNFKEQ. V dropped 3 bases and J dropped 2 bases, with 14 bases sitting between them. This CDR3 spans 15 amino acids. Written as DNA, the CDR3 is TGTGCCAGCAGCCATCCCGGACAGACAACCTACGAGCAGTACTTC. Its translation: CASSHPGQTTYEQYF.

As concerns this clonotype: A much larger clone is a single base away; this may be a read error. This chain uses TRBV2 with TRBJ1-5; D not certain. The CDR3 is 17 residues long. The V end was cut by 6 bases, the J end by 8 bases, with 26 bases between. Germline CDR1 SNHLY, CDR2 FYNNEI. CDR3 loop: CASSQSPYGGRGEPQHF. CDR3 coding DNA: TGTGCCAGCAGCCAAAGTCCCTACGGCGGTCGAGGTGAGCCCCAGCATTTT.

This clonotype occurred many times. The rearrangement links TRBV30 to TRBJ2-7; D possibly corresponds to TRBD2 (7 bases). The germline V and J ends were trimmed by 0 bases and 3 bases, with 12 bases remaining between them. The CDR3 extends over 14 amino acids. Looked up from germline, CDR1 is GTSNPN and CDR2 is SVGIG (reference sequence). The CDR3 is CAWSVWGGGYEQYF. CDR3 in DNA: TGTGCCTGGAGTGTATGGGGAGGGGGCTACGAGCAGTACTTC. Looking up the rest from reference TRBV30 and TRBJ2-7 gives the full variable domain: SQTIHQWPATLVQPVGSPLSLECTVEGTSNPNLYWYRQAAGRGLQLLFYSVGIGQISSEVPQNLSASRPQDRQFILSSKKLLLSDSGFYLCAWSVWGGGYEQYFGPGTRLTVT.

In this sample, this clonotype turned up a few times. One junction end does not reproduce the germline sequence, and a read error may be involved. This chain joins TRBV28 and TRBJ2-1; possibly TRBD2 for D (6 bases). The CDR3 is made up of 15 amino acids. CDR1 is MDHEN and CDR2 is SYDVKM in the germline V gene. CDR3 in DNA: TGTCCCAGCACGGTTAGCGGAGCGAGGGACAATGAGCAGTTCTTC. As protein: CPSTVSGARDNEQFF.

A remark on this clonotype: This may stem from a read error, because a much larger clone lies one nucleotide away. The chain joins TRBV6-1 to TRBJ2-3, with D possibly matching TRBD1 (6 bases). Trimming left V 5 bases short and J 6 bases short, with 18 bases between. The CDR3 consists of 15 residues. CDR1 MNHNS and CDR2 SASEGT come from the germline V gene. The CDR3 DNA reads TGTGCCAGCAGTCACAGTGGGGGCGCAAGGGATACGCAGTATTTT. Protein: CASSHSGGARDTQYF.

The sample holds a few counts of this clonotype. This chain connects TRBV30 to TRBJ1-2, with 9 bases lining up with TRBD1. Germline CDR1 is GTSNPN and CDR2 is SVGIG (reference sequence). The CDR3 has 15 residues. V gave up 3 bases and J gave up 1 base; unmatched junction bases: 6. For the CDR3, the DNA is TGTGCCTGGAGAGTTGGGACAGGGAATAACTATGGCTACACCTTC. It translates to CAWRVGTGNNYGYTF. The complete variable domain, with remaining parts taken from reference TRBV30 and TRBJ1-2, reads SQTIHQWPATLVQPVGSPLSLECTVEGTSNPNLYWYRQAAGRGLQLLFYSVGIGQISSEVPQNLSASRPQDRQFILSSKKLLLSDSGFYLCAWRVGTGNNYGYTFGSGTRLTVV.

V usage is TRBV6-1 and J usage is TRBJ2-3, with D hard to call. Trimming removed 7 bases at V and 5 bases at J, with 13 bases between. Germline CDR1 reads MNHNS; CDR2 reads SASEGT. The CDR3 is 13 amino acids. CDR3 amino acids: CASKDFVGDTQYF. CDR3 coding DNA: TGTGCCAGCAAAGATTTTGTAGGAGATACGCAGTATTTT.

At least ten counts were recorded for this clonotype. The chain uses TRBV12-3 or TRBV12-4 and TRBJ2-2, with unresolved D. This CDR3 is built from 13 residues. V lost 6 bases to trimming and J lost 6 bases, with 11 bases between them. CDR3 sequence: CASSFPGPGELFF. The DNA for the CDR3 is TGTGCCAGCAGCTTTCCCGGTCCCGGGGAGCTGTTTTTT.

This clonotype has just a few counts. V is TRBV20-1 and J is TRBJ2-4; D may be TRBD2 (5 bases). The CDR3 runs to 13 residues. The ends were cut back, 2 bases at V and 4 bases at J, with 9 bases in the middle. The germline V gene has CDR1 DFQATT and CDR2 SNEGSKA (reference sequence). CDR3 region: CSARWEKKNIQYF. The CDR3, as DNA: TGCAGTGCTAGATGGGAGAAGAAAAACATTCAGTACTTC.

At least ten counts were recorded for this clonotype. V and J are TRBV28 and TRBJ1-1, with D unresolved. Germline V lookup: CDR1 MDHEN, CDR2 SYDVKM. The CDR3 extends over 14 amino acids. Trimming cost V 6 bases and J 2 bases, with 13 bases left between them. For the CDR3, the DNA is TGTGCCAGCAGACCGGGGAGGGTCAACACTGAAGCTTTCTTT. Translation gives CASRPGRVNTEAFF.

This clonotype has only a few counts. This chain links TRBV7-9 with TRBJ1-5, with 8 bases fitting TRBD1. V gave up 1 base and J gave up 7 bases; unmatched junction bases: 3. Looked up from germline, CDR1 is SEHNR and CDR2 is FQNEAQ (reference sequence). The CDR3 has 14 residues. The CDR3 DNA reads TGTGCCAGCAGCTTAGGACAGGGGTGGCAGCCCCAGCATTTT. This encodes CASSLGQGWQPQHF.

In its sample, this clonotype was seen many times. This chain links TRBV18 with TRBJ1-2, with D unresolved. The germline CDR1 and CDR2 sequences are KGHSH and LQKENI. The germline V and J ends were trimmed by 2 bases and 1 base, with 8 bases remaining between them. CDR3 size: 14 residues. For the CDR3, the DNA is TGTGCCAGCTCACCAAGGGAATTTAACTATGGCTACACCTTC. This encodes CASSPREFNYGYTF.

Of note for this clonotype: Relative to the germline gene, one junction end is altered; a read error may explain this. The DNA for the CDR3 is TGTACCAGCAGCGAGGGGACAGCTACCTACGAGCAGTACTTC. It encodes CTSSEGTATYEQYF. The chain has TRBV13 and TRBJ2-7; TRBD1 matches 7 bases. Germline V gene sequence: CDR1 PRHDT, CDR2 FYEKMQ (reference sequence). This CDR3 has 14 amino acids.

The chain uses TRBV6-9 and TRBJ1-2; TRBD1 aligns across 9 bases. Unmatched junction bases numbered 9, after V lost 8 bases and J lost 2 bases. This CDR3 region has 15 residues. Germline assignment: CDR1 MNHGY and CDR2 SVAAGI. The CDR3 DNA reads TGTGCCAGCCGTCCCGGTGGGACAGGGAACTATGGCTACACCTTC. Protein product: CASRPGGTGNYGYTF.

V and J are TRBV6-1 and TRBJ1-2, with TRBD1 as a possible D gene (5 bases). CDR1 and CDR2 from the germline V gene are MNHNS and SASEGT. This CDR3 spans 14 amino acids. The V end lost 10 bases, the J end lost 4 bases, and 19 bases lay between the germline ends. CDR3 bases: TGTGCCACCCCCCCCCCGTGGGACGTCTATGGCTACACCTTC. It yields the protein CATPPPWDVYGYTF.

The chain couples TRBV5-4 to TRBJ2-1; D remains ambiguous. Germline CDR1 is SGHNT and CDR2 is YYREEE (reference sequence). V lost 3 bases and J lost 8, with 18 bases in between. The CDR3 sequence is 15 residues long. In DNA, the CDR3 is TGTGCCAGCAGCTCGAAGTTGGAGAGAATCTATGAGCAGTTCTTC. This translates into CASSSKLERIYEQFF.

CDR3 nucleotides: TGTGCCAGCAGGCAACAGGGGGCCAAGGAGACCCAGTACTTC. Protein: CASRQQGAKETQYF. This sequence joins TRBV3-1 and TRBJ2-5, with 9 nucleotides matching TRBD1. After removal of 6 bases from V and 5 bases from J, the junction contained 7 bases not matched to a gene. The CDR3 has 14 residues. Germline assignment: CDR1 LGHDT and CDR2 YNNKEL (reference sequence).

This clonotype was seen repeatedly, ten times or more. The rearrangement links TRBV18 to TRBJ1-1, with TRBD1 as a possible D gene (5 bases). This CDR3 comprises 13 residues. V lost 10 bases and J 3 bases, leaving 15 bases between the germline ends. Germline V lookup: CDR1 KGHSH, CDR2 LQKENI. This chain's CDR3 is CATGGGLDTEAFF. The CDR3 region has the DNA TGTGCCACCGGCGGGGGGTTGGACACTGAAGCTTTCTTT.

This clonotype was found many times. The CDR3 loop is CASSPGQGYHEQYF. Here the CDR3 DNA reads TGCGCCAGCAGTCCGGGACAGGGATACCACGAGCAGTACTTC. The chain has TRBV5-1 and TRBJ2-7, with 9 positions matching TRBD1. Per the germline V gene, CDR1 is SGHRS and CDR2 is YFSETQ. The CDR3 has 14 amino acids. V dropped 5 bases and J dropped 5; count of bases not matched to a gene: 8.

This clonotype was counted ten times or more. CDR3 sequence: CASQTLGGAGNYGYTF. In nucleotides, the CDR3 is TGTGCCAGCCAAACGTTAGGGGGCGCGGGTAACTATGGCTACACCTTC. The rearrangement joins TRBV28 to TRBJ1-2, with 7 bases matching TRBD1. Germline V lookup: CDR1 MDHEN, CDR2 SYDVKM. The V segment lost 8 bases and the J segment 1 base; nucleotides outside the gene matches: 13. The CDR3 runs 16 residues.